This T cell receptor beta chain stems from a study of T cell changes during pregnancy in multiple sclerosis. Clones were sequenced by immunoSEQ multiplex PCR, and TCRdb holds only the in-frame ones, with some missing. Of 37,000 or so clones listed, 89% are singletons. CDR3 size: 14 residues. J lost 4 bases, V lost 6 bases, and 3 bases had no gene match. Per the germline V gene, CDR1 is SEHNR and CDR2 is FQNEAQ (reference sequence). The gene calls are TRBV7-9 and TRBJ2-1; 10 bases are shared with TRBD2. The sequence was collected from a female donor with multiple sclerosis, enrolled in a pregnancy study. The source material was CD4+ T cells from peripheral blood mononuclear cells, sampled in the first trimester of pregnancy. CDR3: CASSILAGYNEQFF. As DNA, the CDR3 is TGTGCCAGCAGTATACTAGCGGGGTACAATGAGCAGTTCTTC.